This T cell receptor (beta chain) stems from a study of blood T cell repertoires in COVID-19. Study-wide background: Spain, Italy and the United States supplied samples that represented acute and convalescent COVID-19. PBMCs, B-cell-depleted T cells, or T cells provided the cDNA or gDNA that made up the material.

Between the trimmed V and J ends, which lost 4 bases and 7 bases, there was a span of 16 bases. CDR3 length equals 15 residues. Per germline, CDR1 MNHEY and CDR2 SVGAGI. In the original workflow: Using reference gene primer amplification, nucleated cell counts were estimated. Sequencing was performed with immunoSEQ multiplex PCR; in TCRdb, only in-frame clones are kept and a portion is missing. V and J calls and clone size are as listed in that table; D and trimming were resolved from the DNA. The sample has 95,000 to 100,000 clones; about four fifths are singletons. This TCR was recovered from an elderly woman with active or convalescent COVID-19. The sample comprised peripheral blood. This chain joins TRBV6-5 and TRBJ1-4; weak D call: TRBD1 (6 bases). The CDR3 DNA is TGTGCCAGCAGTTCCCGGGGGGGCTTAGCTGAAAAACTGTTTTTT. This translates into CASSSRGGLAEKLFF.